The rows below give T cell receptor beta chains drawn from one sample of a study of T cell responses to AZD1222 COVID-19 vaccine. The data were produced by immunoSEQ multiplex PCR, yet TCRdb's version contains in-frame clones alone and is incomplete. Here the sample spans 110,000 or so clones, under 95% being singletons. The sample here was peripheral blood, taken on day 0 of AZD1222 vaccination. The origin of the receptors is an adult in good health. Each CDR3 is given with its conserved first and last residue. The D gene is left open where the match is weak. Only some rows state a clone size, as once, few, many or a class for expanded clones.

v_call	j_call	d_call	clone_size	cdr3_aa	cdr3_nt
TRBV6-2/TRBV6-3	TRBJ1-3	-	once	CASSPPGTLIGNTIYF	TGTGCCAGCAGCCCGCCAGGGACTTTGATTGGAAACACCATATATTTT
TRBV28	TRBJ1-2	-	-	CASSLKGGIYGYTF	TGTGCCAGCAGTTTAAAGGGGGGGATCTATGGCTACACCTTC
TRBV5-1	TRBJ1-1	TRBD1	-	CASSFGNRGWNTEAFF	TGCGCCAGCAGCTTCGGGAACAGGGGCTGGAACACTGAAGCTTTCTTT
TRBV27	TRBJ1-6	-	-	CASSLVGKNSPLHF	TGTGCCAGCAGTTTAGTGGGGAAGAATTCACCCCTCCACTTT
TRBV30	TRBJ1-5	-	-	CAWADGGYQPQHF	TGTGCCTGGGCGGACGGGGGGTATCAGCCCCAGCATTTT
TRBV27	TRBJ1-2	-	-	CASSTYLGGDYGYTF	TGTGCCAGCAGTACGTACCTGGGGGGCGACTATGGCTACACCTTC
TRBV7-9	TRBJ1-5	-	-	CATSNRVWDQPQHF	TGTGCCACCTCGAACAGGGTGTGGGATCAGCCCCAGCATTTT
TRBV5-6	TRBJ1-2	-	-	CASSSPLAGVLDYTF	TGTGCCAGCAGCTCGCCGTTGGCAGGGGTTTTGGACTACACCTTC
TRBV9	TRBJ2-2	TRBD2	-	CASSDGLAGIAGELFF	TGTGCCAGCAGCGATGGACTAGCGGGAATCGCCGGGGAGCTGTTTTTT
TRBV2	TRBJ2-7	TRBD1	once	CASRLGTGIYEQYF	TGTGCCAGCAGACTCGGGACAGGGATCTACGAGCAGTACTTC
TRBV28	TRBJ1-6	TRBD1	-	CASSTRTGRNNSPLHF	TGTGCCAGCAGCACTAGGACAGGGCGCAATAATTCACCCCTCCACTTT
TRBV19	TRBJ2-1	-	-	CASSIGVNEQFF	TGTGCCAGTAGTATTGGAGTCAATGAGCAGTTCTTC
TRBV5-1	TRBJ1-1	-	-	CASKRETEAFF	TGCGCCAGCAAGAGGGAGACTGAAGCTTTCTTT
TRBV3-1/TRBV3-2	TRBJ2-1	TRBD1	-	CASSYRQGGNNEQFF	TGTGCCAGCAGCTACCGACAGGGGGGCAACAATGAGCAGTTCTTC
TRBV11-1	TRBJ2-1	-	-	CASSTQHYNEQFF	TGTGCCAGCAGCACCCAACACTACAATGAGCAGTTCTTC
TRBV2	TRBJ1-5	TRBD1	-	CASSHGQGMWGNQPQHF	TGTGCCAGCAGTCATGGACAGGGTATGTGGGGCAATCAGCCCCAGCATTTT
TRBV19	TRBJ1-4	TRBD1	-	CASSDRVLMNEKLFF	TGTGCCAGTAGTGACAGGGTACTGATGAATGAAAAACTGTTTTTT
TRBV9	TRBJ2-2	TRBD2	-	CASSVQAGDTGELFF	TGTGCCAGCAGCGTCCAAGCGGGAGACACCGGGGAGCTGTTTTTT
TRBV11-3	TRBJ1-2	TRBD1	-	CASSRLLDRGGNYGYTF	TGTGCCAGCAGCCGCCTTCTTGACAGGGGGGGCAACTATGGCTACACCTTC
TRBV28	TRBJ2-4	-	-	CASSLSVEAYIQYF	TGTGCCAGCAGTTTATCCGTCGAGGCCTACATTCAGTACTTC
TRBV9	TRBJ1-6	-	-	CASSTQAVQGESPLHF	TGTGCCAGCAGCACCCAGGCAGTGCAGGGAGAATCACCCCTCCACTTT
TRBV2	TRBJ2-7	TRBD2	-	CASSVWGGVSYEQYF	TGTGCCAGCAGTGTCTGGGGAGGGGTGTCCTACGAGCAGTACTTC
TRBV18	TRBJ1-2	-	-	CASSLRDGYGYTF	TGTGCCAGCTCACTCAGGGACGGCTATGGCTACACCTTC
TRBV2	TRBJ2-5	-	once	CASSVSGSQETQYF	TGTGCCAGCAGTGTTTCGGGGTCCCAAGAGACCCAGTACTTC
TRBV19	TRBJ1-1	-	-	CASSIRDKNTEAFF	TGTGCCAGTAGTATCCGGGACAAGAACACTGAAGCTTTCTTT
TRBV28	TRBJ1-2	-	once	CASSPQGLNLYGYTF	TGTGCCAGCAGTCCCCAGGGCTTAAACCTCTATGGCTACACCTTC
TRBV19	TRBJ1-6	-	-	CASSIGPVTPLHF	TGTGCCAGTAGTATAGGGCCGGTTACTCCCCTCCACTTT
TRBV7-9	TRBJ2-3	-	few	CASSLAQGADTQYF	TGTGCCAGCAGCTTAGCACAGGGAGCAGATACGCAGTATTTT
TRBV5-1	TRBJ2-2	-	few	CASSLAQKNTGELFF	TGCGCCAGCAGCTTGGCACAGAAGAACACCGGGGAGCTGTTTTTT
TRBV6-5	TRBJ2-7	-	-	CASSTGTRFYF	TGTGCCAGCAGCACCGGGACACGATTTTACTTC
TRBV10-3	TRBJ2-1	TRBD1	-	CAISDFERDRLNNEQFF	TGTGCCATCAGTGACTTCGAGAGGGACAGGTTAAACAATGAGCAGTTCTTC
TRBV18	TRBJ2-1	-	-	CASSKGLPWGSYNEQFF	TGTGCCAGCTCAAAGGGACTTCCTTGGGGCTCCTACAATGAGCAGTTCTTC
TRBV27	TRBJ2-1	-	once	CASSLWAGNEQFF	TGTGCCAGCAGTTTGTGGGCGGGAAACGAGCAGTTCTTC
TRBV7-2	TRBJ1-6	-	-	CASSSLARWGNSPLHF	TGTGCCAGCAGCTCCCTGGCCCGGTGGGGGAATTCACCCCTCCACTTT
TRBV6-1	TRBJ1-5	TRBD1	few	CASSESTGGHQPQHF	TGTGCCAGCAGTGAGAGTACAGGGGGCCATCAGCCCCAGCATTTT
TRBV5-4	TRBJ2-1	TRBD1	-	CASSQVRTGVYNEQFF	TGTGCCAGCAGCCAGGTGCGGACAGGGGTGTACAATGAGCAGTTCTTC
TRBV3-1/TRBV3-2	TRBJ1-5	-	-	CASSAQPGNQPQHF	TGTGCCAGCAGCGCGCAGCCTGGTAATCAGCCCCAGCATTTT
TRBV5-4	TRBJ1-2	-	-	CASSSMDSLGGYTF	TGTGCCAGCAGCTCGATGGACAGTTTGGGTGGCTACACCTTC
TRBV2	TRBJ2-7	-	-	CASSGQGSEQYF	TGTGCCAGCAGTGGGCAGGGGAGCGAGCAGTACTTC
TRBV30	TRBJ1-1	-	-	CAWSHLRGTEAFF	TGTGCCTGGAGCCACCTGAGGGGGACTGAAGCTTTCTTT
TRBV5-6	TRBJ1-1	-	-	CASSLDPMNTEAFF	TGTGCCAGCAGCTTGGACCCAATGAACACTGAAGCTTTCTTT
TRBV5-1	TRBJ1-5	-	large	CASSPAGDQPQHF	TGCGCCAGCAGCCCGGCAGGGGATCAGCCCCAGCATTTT
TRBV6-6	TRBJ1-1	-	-	CASRVNSAEAFF	TGTGCCAGCAGGGTAAATAGCGCTGAAGCTTTCTTT
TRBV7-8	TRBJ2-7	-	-	CASSRAPFEQYF	TGTGCCAGCAGCCGAGCCCCTTTCGAGCAGTACTTC
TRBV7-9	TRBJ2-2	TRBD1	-	CASSSGQGDTGELFF	TGTGCCAGCAGCTCGGGACAGGGGGACACCGGGGAGCTGTTTTTT
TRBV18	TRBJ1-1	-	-	CASSPLSGALNTEAFF	TGTGCCAGCTCACCACTTTCAGGGGCCTTGAACACTGAAGCTTTCTTT
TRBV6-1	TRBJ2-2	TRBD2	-	CASSDSGRGTGELFF	TGTGCCAGCAGTGATAGCGGGAGAGGCACCGGGGAGCTGTTTTTT
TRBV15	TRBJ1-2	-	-	CATSRYRDNYGYTF	TGTGCCACCAGCAGATACAGGGATAACTATGGCTACACCTTC
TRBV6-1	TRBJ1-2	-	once	CASSEARVGYGYTF	TGTGCCAGCAGTGAAGCTAGGGTCGGCTATGGCTACACCTTC
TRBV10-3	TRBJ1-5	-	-	CAISESGQPQHF	TGTGCCATCAGTGAGTCGGGTCAGCCCCAGCATTTT
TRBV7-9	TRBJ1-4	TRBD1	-	CASSFRHGTGEGKLFF	TGTGCCAGCAGCTTCCGACACGGGACAGGGGAGGGAAAACTGTTTTTT
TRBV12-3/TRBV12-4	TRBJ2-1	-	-	CASSLTFYEQFF	TGTGCCAGCAGTTTAACGTTCTATGAGCAGTTCTTC
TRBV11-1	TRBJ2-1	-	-	CASSPPSLYNEQFF	TGTGCCAGCAGCCCCCCCAGCTTATACAATGAGCAGTTCTTC
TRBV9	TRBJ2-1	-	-	CASSVLHFNEQFF	TGTGCCAGCAGCGTACTACACTTCAATGAGCAGTTCTTC
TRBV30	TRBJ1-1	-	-	CAARGRGGITEAFF	TGTGCCGCCCGAGGTCGTGGGGGAATCACTGAAGCTTTCTTT
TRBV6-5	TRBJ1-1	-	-	CASSNIYMNTEAFF	TGTGCCAGCAGTAACATCTATATGAACACTGAAGCTTTCTTT
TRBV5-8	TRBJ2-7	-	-	CASSSYLKQSRGEQYF	TGTGCCAGCAGCTCCTACCTAAAGCAGAGTCGTGGGGAGCAGTACTTC
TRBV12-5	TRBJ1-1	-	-	CASGPLVTNTEAFF	TGTGCTAGTGGTCCCCTTGTTACGAACACTGAAGCTTTCTTT